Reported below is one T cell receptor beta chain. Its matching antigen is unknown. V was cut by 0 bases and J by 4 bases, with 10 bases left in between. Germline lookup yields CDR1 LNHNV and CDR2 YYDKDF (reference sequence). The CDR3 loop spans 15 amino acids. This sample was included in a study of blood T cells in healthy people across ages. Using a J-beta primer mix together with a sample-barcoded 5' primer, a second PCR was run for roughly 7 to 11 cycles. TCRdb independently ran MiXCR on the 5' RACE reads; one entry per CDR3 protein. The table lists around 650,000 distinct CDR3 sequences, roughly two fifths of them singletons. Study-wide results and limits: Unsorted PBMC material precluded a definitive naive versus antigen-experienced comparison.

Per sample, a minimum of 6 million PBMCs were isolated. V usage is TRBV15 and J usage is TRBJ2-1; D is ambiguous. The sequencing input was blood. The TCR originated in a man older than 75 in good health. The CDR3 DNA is TGTGCCACCAGCAGAGATCCTGGGCAGTACAATGAGCAGTTCTTC. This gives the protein CATSRDPGQYNEQFF.